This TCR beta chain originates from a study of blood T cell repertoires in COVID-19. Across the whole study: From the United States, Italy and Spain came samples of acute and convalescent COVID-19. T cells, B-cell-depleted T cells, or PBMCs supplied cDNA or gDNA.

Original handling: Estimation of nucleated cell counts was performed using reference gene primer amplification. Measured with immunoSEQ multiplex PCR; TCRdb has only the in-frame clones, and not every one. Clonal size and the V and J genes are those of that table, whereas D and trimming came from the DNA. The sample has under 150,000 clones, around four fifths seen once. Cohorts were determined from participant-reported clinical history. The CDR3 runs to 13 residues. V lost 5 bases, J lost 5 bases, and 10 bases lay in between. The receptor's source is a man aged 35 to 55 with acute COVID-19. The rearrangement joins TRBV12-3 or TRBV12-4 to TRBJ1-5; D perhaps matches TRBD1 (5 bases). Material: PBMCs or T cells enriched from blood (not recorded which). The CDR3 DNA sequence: TGTGCCAGCAGTCGGGGGGGGGATCAGCCCCAGCATTTT. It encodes CASSRGGDQPQHF.